This is a list of T cell receptor beta chains from one sample in a study of CD8 T cells in ankylosing spondylitis. TCRdb reprocessed the 5' RACE reads with MiXCR, giving one entry per CDR3 protein. Of 700,000 or so distinct CDR3 sequences listed, roughly 20% are singletons. Input material: blood, either unsorted or a sorted T cell fraction (not recorded which). Receptor source: a male donor with ankylosing spondylitis. Each CDR3 is given with its conserved first and last residue. A D gene is named only where the DNA matches it firmly. Expanded clones are given a class, and other clones once, few, many or no size at all.

V	length	size	J	D	DNA	CDR3
TRBV20-1	14	few	TRBJ2-1	TRBD2	TGCAGTGCTAGTAGTCTAGCGGGAGCCTCTGAGCAGTTCTTC	CSASSLAGASEQFF
TRBV4-1	14	few	TRBJ2-3	TRBD1	TGCGCCAGCAGCCCCGGACAGGGCCTCCCTACGCAGTATTTT	CASSPGQGLPTQYF
TRBV27	14	few	TRBJ2-7	TRBD2	TGTGCCAGCAGTTTGGGGCGGGAGTACTACGAGCAGTACTTC	CASSLGREYYEQYF
TRBV4-3	16	once	TRBJ2-2	-	TGCGCCAGCAGCCCCCCGGGGACCGGGAGCTCCGGGGAGCTGTTTTTT	CASSPPGTGSSGELFF
TRBV20-1	14	-	TRBJ1-1	TRBD1	TGCAGTGTTTCCAAGCCGGACAGGGGCACTGAAGCTTTCTTT	CSVSKPDRGTEAFF
TRBV27	16	few	TRBJ2-1	TRBD2	TGTGCCAGGCACCCTCGGACTAGCGGGGCTTACAATGAGCAGTTCTTC	CARHPRTSGAYNEQFF
TRBV12-3/TRBV12-4	14	-	TRBJ1-1	-	TGTGCCAGCAGTCGCGCGGACAAGAACACTGAAGCTTTCTTT	CASSRADKNTEAFF
TRBV6-6	13	few	TRBJ2-7	TRBD2	TGTGCCAGCTCCATAGCGGGAGGGGGCGAGCAGTACTTC	CASSIAGGGEQYF
TRBV29-1	14	-	TRBJ2-3	TRBD2	TGCAGCGTTGAAGCGGGGCGGGAGACGGATACGCAGTATTTT	CSVEAGRETDTQYF
TRBV20-1	13	few	TRBJ1-5	-	TGCAGTGCTATCAGGACCTCGATACAGCCCCAGCATTTT	CSAIRTSIQPQHF
TRBV4-2	16	few	TRBJ2-1	TRBD2	TGTGCCAGCAGCCAAGAACGGGCGGGGGGCCACAATGAGCAGTTCTTC	CASSQERAGGHNEQFF
TRBV12-3/TRBV12-4	15	few	TRBJ2-3	TRBD2	TGTGCCAGCAGTCCACAGCGGGGGGGCTTGGATACGCAGTATTTT	CASSPQRGGLDTQYF
TRBV6-2/TRBV6-3	16	-	TRBJ2-7	TRBD2	TGTGCCAGCAGTTCCCCACTAGCGGGAGTACTCTACGAGCAGTACTTC	CASSSPLAGVLYEQYF
TRBV29-1	14	many	TRBJ2-3	TRBD2	TGCAGCGTTGGTTTAGCGGGACTCGGAGATACGCAGTATTTT	CSVGLAGLGDTQYF
TRBV7-9	15	-	TRBJ2-7	TRBD1	TGTGCCAGCAGCTTCCCCGACAGGGGAGGCTACGAGCAGTACTTC	CASSFPDRGGYEQYF
TRBV4-3	13	few	TRBJ1-2	-	TGCGCCAGCAGCCTAAACAGCTTGGATGGCTACACCTTC	CASSLNSLDGYTF
TRBV5-1	9	-	TRBJ2-7	-	TGCGCCAGCAACCGCGAGCAGTACTTC	CASNREQYF
TRBV2	14	few	TRBJ2-4	-	TGTGCCAGCAGTGAATCGGAGACCAAAAACATTCAGTACTTC	CASSESETKNIQYF
TRBV6-1	17	-	TRBJ2-7	-	TGTGCCAGCACACGACGCCCTAGTGGGGCTAACGCAGGCGAGCAGTACTTC	CASTRRPSGANAGEQYF
TRBV3-1	16	few	TRBJ2-1	TRBD2	TGTGCCAGCAGCCCAGGACTAGCGGAGTTTCACAATGAGCAGTTCTTC	CASSPGLAEFHNEQFF
TRBV24-1	13	many	TRBJ1-5	TRBD1	TGTGCCACCAGTGATTGCCAGGGGGACCCCCAGCATTTT	CATSDCQGDPQHF
TRBV10-3	13	few	TRBJ1-4	-	TGTGCCATCAGTGACAGCTCGAGTGAAAAACTGTTTTTT	CAISDSSSEKLFF
TRBV20-1	13	few	TRBJ1-6	-	TGCAGTGCTAGAGGGACGGAGAATTCACCCCTCCACTTT	CSARGTENSPLHF
TRBV4-1	18	-	TRBJ2-3	-	TGCGCCAGCAGCCAAGATCCGGGGAGTGGAGTAAGCACAGATACGCAGTATTTT	CASSQDPGSGVSTDTQYF
TRBV9	13	few	TRBJ2-7	-	TGTGCCAGCAGCGCCAGATCGCAGGGCGTGCCGTACTTC	CASSARSQGVPYF